This T cell receptor (beta chain) was profiled in a study of CD8+CD57+ T cells in acquired aplastic anemia. Study background: Sorted CD4+ and CD8+ cells yielded DNA averaging about 2.9 ug. Study-level findings and limits: Patients and controls were found to share approximately 31 CD8+ CDR3 sequences.

Within the sample, this clonotype is medium-sized. What it binds is unknown. Previously, flow cytometry had revealed CD8+CD57+ cell expansion in the patients chosen for sequencing. Each of the patients presented with severe acquired aplastic anemia. Profiling that covered TCR beta VDJ and CDR3 relied on genomic DNA as its template. Each CDR3 protein is one row after TCRdb ran MiXCR on the reads. This sample carries nearly 60,000 distinct CDR3 sequences, roughly three fifths of them seen once, and the ten largest clones take about 15%. The CDR3 is made up of 14 amino acids. Germline V gene sequence: CDR1 SQVTM, CDR2 ANQGSEA. Trimming left V 3 bases short and J 2 bases short, with 12 bases between.

The sample consisted of sorted CD4+, CD8+, or CD8+CD57+ T cells (not recorded which) from PBMCs. The chain joins TRBV29-1 to TRBJ2-3, with D tentatively TRBD2 (5 bases). The source is a human donor with aplastic anemia. The CDR3 DNA reads as TGCAGCGTTGAGGGAGACTATTCCACAGATACGCAGTATTTT. Residues: CSVEGDYSTDTQYF.